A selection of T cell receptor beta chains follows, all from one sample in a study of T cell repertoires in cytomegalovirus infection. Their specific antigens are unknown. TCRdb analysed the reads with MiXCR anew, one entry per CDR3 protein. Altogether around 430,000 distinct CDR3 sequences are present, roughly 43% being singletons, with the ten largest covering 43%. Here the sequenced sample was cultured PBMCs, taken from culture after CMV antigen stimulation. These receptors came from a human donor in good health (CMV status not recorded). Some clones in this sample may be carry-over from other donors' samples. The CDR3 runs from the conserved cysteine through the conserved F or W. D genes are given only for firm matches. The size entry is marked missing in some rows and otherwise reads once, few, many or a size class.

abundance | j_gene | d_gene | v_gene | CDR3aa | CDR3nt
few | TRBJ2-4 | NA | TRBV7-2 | CASRGAGANIQYF | TGTGCCAGCAGGGGGGCCGGGGCGAACATTCAGTACTTC
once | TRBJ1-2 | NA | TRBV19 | CASSETSDGGYGYTF | TGTGCCAGTAGTGAAACCTCGGACGGCGGCTATGGCTACACCTTC
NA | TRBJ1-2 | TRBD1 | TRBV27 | CASSTQGAGTVVTF | TGTGCCAGCAGTACCCAGGGGGCGGGGACGGTCGTCACCTTC
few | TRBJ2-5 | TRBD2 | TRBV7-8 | CASSSRLAGKETQYF | TGTGCCAGCAGCTCCCGACTAGCGGGGAAAGAGACCCAGTACTTC
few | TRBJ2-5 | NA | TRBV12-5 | CASGKPPRGETQYF | TGTGCTAGTGGTAAACCCCCGCGGGGAGAGACCCAGTACTTC
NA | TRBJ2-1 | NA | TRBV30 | CAWSVLSQANHNEQFF | TGTGCCTGGAGTGTACTATCACAAGCGAACCACAATGAGCAGTTCTTC
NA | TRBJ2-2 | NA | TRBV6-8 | CACSRQEDTGELFF | TGTGCCTGCAGCCGGCAGGAAGACACCGGGGAGCTGTTTTTT
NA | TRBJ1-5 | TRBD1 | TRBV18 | CASSPSGQGNQPQHF | TGTGCCAGCTCACCGTCCGGACAGGGCAATCAGCCCCAGCATTTT
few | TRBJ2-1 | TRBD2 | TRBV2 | CASSGGAGEQFF | TGTGCCAGCAGCGGGGGGGCCGGGGAGCAGTTCTTC
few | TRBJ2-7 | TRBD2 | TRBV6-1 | CASRLTSGSYEQYF | TGTGCCAGCAGGTTGACTAGCGGTTCCTACGAGCAGTACTTC
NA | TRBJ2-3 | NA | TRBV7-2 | CASSLEGNRHLDTQYF | TGTGCCAGCAGCTTAGAAGGAAACAGGCATTTAGATACGCAGTATTTT
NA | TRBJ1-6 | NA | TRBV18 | CASSPTGGLSYNSPLHF | TGTGCCAGCTCTCCGACAGGAGGTCTCTCCTATAATTCACCCCTCCACTTT
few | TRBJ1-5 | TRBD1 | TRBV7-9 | CASSTGGDRDQPQHF | TGTGCCAGCAGCACAGGGGGGGACAGGGACCAGCCCCAGCATTTT
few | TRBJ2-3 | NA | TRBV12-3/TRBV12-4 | CASRTVTDTQYF | TGTGCCAGCAGAACAGTAACAGATACGCAGTATTTT